Below are 30 T cell receptor beta chains sequenced from a single sample in a study of blood T cell repertoires in COVID-19. Some clones are missing from TCRdb's copy, which holds only in-frame ones; the method was immunoSEQ multiplex PCR. The data contain a few hundred thousand clones, about nine tenths of them seen just once; the ten biggest clones take up around 0.6%. Source material: PBMCs or T cells enriched from blood (not recorded which). The receptors stem from a young man who had recovered from COVID-19.

This clone was seen more than once but under ten times. The V gene is TRBV10-1, the J gene TRBJ2-5; possible D gene TRBD2, 5 bases. The V gene lost 9 bases and the J gene lost 5 bases, with 13 bases spanning the gap. The germline gives CDR1 WNHNN, CDR2 SYGVQD (reference sequence). The CDR3 runs to 12 residues. The DNA for the CDR3 is TGCGCCAGGCCACACCCGGGGGAGACCCAGTACTTC. Translation gives CARPHPGETQYF.

V and J are TRBV5-4 and TRBJ1-1; D remains unclear. The CDR3 sequence is 14 residues long. Germline V CDR1 and CDR2: SGHNT, YYREEE (reference sequence). V dropped 5 bases and J dropped 0 bases, with 11 bases sitting between them. CDR3 in amino acids: CASRTQSLNTEAFF. The CDR3 DNA is TGTGCCAGCAGGACACAGAGTTTGAACACTGAAGCTTTCTTT.

This sequence joins TRBV5-1 and TRBJ2-1; no reliable D call. Trimming took off 4 bases at V and 10 bases at J, with 15 bases between the two ends. The CDR3 loop spans 13 amino acids. From germline, CDR1 is SGHRS and CDR2 YFSETQ. CDR3 nucleotide sequence: TGCGCCAGCAGCCCCGAATTGTCAAGCGAGCAGTTCTTC. This encodes CASSPELSSEQFF. Drawing the rest from reference TRBV5-1 and TRBJ2-1, the complete variable domain is KAGVTQTPRYLIKTRGQQVTLSCSPISGHRSVSWYQQTPGQGLQFLFEYFSETQRNKGNFPGRFSGRQFSNSRSEMNVSTLELGDSALYLCASSPELSSEQFFGPGTRLTVL.

The CDR3 sequence: CASSKSTSGNTIYF. The CDR3 nucleotides read TGTGCCAGCAGCAAGAGCACCTCGGGAAACACCATATATTTT. This chain joins TRBV7-9 and TRBJ1-3; no definite D call. Germline V lookup: CDR1 SEHNR, CDR2 FQNEAQ (reference sequence). The V gene lost 5 bases and the J gene lost 4 bases, with 12 bases spanning the gap. This CDR3 spans 14 amino acids.

The CDR3 is CATSRERGKLFF. The CDR3 bases are TGTGCCACCAGCAGAGAACGGGGGAAACTGTTTTTT. This rearrangement joins TRBV15 to TRBJ1-4, with a tentative D call TRBD1 (5 bases). Germline V gives CDR1 LNHNV, CDR2 YYDKDF (reference sequence). Trimming shortened V by 0 bases and J by 11 bases, and 7 bases separated the two germline ends. The CDR3 runs to 12 residues.

The rearrangement links TRBV24-1 to TRBJ2-1; the D gene is possibly TRBD2 (6 bases). The V gene's germline CDR1 is KGHDR and CDR2 SFDVKD. The CDR3 consists of 15 residues. Trimming took off 4 bases at V and 3 bases at J, with 12 bases between the two ends. CDR3: CATSDGGIGYNEQFF. Here the CDR3 DNA reads TGTGCCACCAGTGACGGCGGGATAGGCTACAATGAGCAGTTCTTC.

The gene calls are TRBV3-1 (or the pseudogene TRBV3-2) and TRBJ2-2, with 10 bases identical to TRBD1. CDR1 LGHDT and CDR2 YNNKEL come from the germline V gene (reference sequence). Germline trimming cut 4 bases from V and 0 bases from J; bases unmatched to any gene: 11. The CDR3 totals 19 residues. The CDR3 bases are TGTGCCAGCAGCCCCGCTCCGGGACAGGGGCCCGCGAACACCGGGGAGCTGTTTTTT. This sequence encodes CASSPAPGQGPANTGELFF.

The chain couples TRBV5-1 to TRBJ2-3, with 8 bases that match TRBD1. The CDR3 has 13 amino acids. Trimming at V came to 8 bases and at J to 1 base, leaving 3 bases not matched to a gene. Germline V gene lookup returns CDR1 SGHRS and CDR2 YFSETQ. The CDR3 sequence is CASGQGGTDTQYF. The CDR3 DNA sequence: TGCGCCAGTGGACAGGGAGGCACAGATACGCAGTATTTT.

The gene calls are TRBV6-4 and TRBJ2-3; TRBD2 might be the D (5 bases). This CDR3 region has 14 residues. Trimming stripped 9 bases from V and 2 bases from J, with 15 bases between. CDR1 MRHNA and CDR2 SNTAGT come from the germline V gene. In DNA, the CDR3 is TGTGCCAGATGTTTGGGAGTTAACACAGATACGCAGTATTTT. It is translated as CARCLGVNTDTQYF.

The chain is built from TRBV9 and TRBJ1-4; D not resolved. This CDR3 contains 18 residues. Trimming took off 4 bases at V and 7 bases at J, with 26 bases between the two ends. Per germline, CDR1 SGDLS and CDR2 YYNGEE. Here the CDR3 reads CASSNTPAPRAHSEKLFF. The CDR3 DNA follows: TGTGCCAGCAGCAACACGCCTGCTCCGAGGGCGCATAGTGAAAAACTGTTTTTT.

J is TRBJ2-4 and V is TRBV2; D is possibly TRBD2 (6 bases). The V gene's germline CDR1 is SNHLY and CDR2 FYNNEI. With 2 bases removed from V and 8 bases from J, the gap between germline ends came to 13 bases. The CDR3 is made up of 14 amino acids. The CDR3 protein is CASSEYGTGDIQYF. DNA of the CDR3: TGTGCCAGCAGTGAATATGGGACTGGGGACATTCAGTACTTC.

This clone has a single count. The chain links TRBV2 to TRBJ1-1; 7 bases agree with TRBD1. The germline V gene has CDR1 SNHLY and CDR2 FYNNEI. The CDR3 sequence is 13 residues long. With 1 base clipped from V and 11 bases from J, the junction kept 7 bases outside the gene matches. CDR3: CASSEGGDRDAFF. CDR3 sequence (DNA): TGTGCCAGCAGTGAAGGGGGAGACAGGGACGCTTTCTTT. Together with reference TRBV2 and TRBJ1-1, the CDR3 gives the full variable domain: EPEVTQTPSHQVTQMGQEVILRCVPISNHLYFYWYRQILGQKVEFLVSFYNNEISEKSEIFDDQFSVERPDGSNFTLKIRSTKLEDSAMYFCASSEGGDRDAFFGQGTRLTVV.

V gene TRBV25-1 combines with J gene TRBJ1-1; perhaps TRBD1 as D (6 bases). The germline gives CDR1 MGHDK, CDR2 SYGVNS. With 6 bases removed from V and 11 bases from J, the gap between germline ends came to 19 bases. The CDR3 runs to 13 residues. CDR3 coding DNA: TGTGCCAGCAGAACTGGACAGTCGAAACGGGCTTTCTTT. It translates to CASRTGQSKRAFF.

The rearrangement uses TRBV30 and TRBJ2-1; D is perhaps TRBD2 (6 bases). V was trimmed by 4 bases and J by 5 bases, leaving 15 bases between them. Germline V CDR1 and CDR2: GTSNPN, SVGIG (reference sequence). This CDR3 has 14 amino acids. The CDR3 protein is CAWNSGRYNNEQFF. As DNA, the CDR3 is TGTGCCTGGAACTCGGGGAGGTATAACAATGAGCAGTTCTTC.

The chain recombines TRBV28 with TRBJ1-3, with 12 bases matching TRBD1. There are 16 residues in the CDR3. V trimming: 5 bases; J trimming: 4 bases; junction bases outside the gene matches: 6. Germline CDR1 and CDR2: MDHEN and SYDVKM. The CDR3, as DNA: TGTGCCAGCAGTGGGGGGACAGGGGGCTTCGGAAACACCATATATTTT. Protein: CASSGGTGGFGNTIYF.

The rearrangement joins TRBV7-9 to TRBJ1-1; D might be TRBD1 (5 bases). The CDR3 runs 14 residues. Germline CDR1 is SEHNR and CDR2 is FQNEAQ (reference sequence). The V and J ends lost 2 bases and 0 bases respectively, with 7 bases between them. CDR3 DNA: TGTGCCAGCAGCTTACAGGGTATGAACACTGAAGCTTTCTTT. This encodes CASSLQGMNTEAFF.

This clone has a single count. The V and J genes are TRBV4-1 and TRBJ1-6; D possibly corresponds to TRBD1 (6 bases). This CDR3 comprises 17 residues. The germline V and J ends were trimmed by 0 bases and 8 bases, with 17 bases remaining between them. CDR1 is MGHRA and CDR2 is YSYEKL in the germline V gene. The CDR3 DNA follows: TGCGCCAGCAGCCAAGATCGCCCCCCACAGGGATATTCACCCCTCCACTTT. It codes for CASSQDRPPQGYSPLHF.

The chain recombines TRBV2 with TRBJ1-1; D gene unclear. This CDR3 comprises 13 residues. Germline V gene data show CDR1 as SNHLY and CDR2 as FYNNEI. The V end was cut by 8 bases, the J end by 2 bases, with 12 bases between. CDR3: CASGRHLNTEAFF. CDR3 nucleotides: TGTGCCAGCGGTCGACACTTAAACACTGAAGCTTTCTTT. The full variable domain, its missing parts supplied by reference TRBV2 and TRBJ1-1, is EPEVTQTPSHQVTQMGQEVILRCVPISNHLYFYWYRQILGQKVEFLVSFYNNEISEKSEIFDDQFSVERPDGSNFTLKIRSTKLEDSAMYFCASGRHLNTEAFFGQGTRLTVV.

The V and J genes are TRBV15 and TRBJ2-3, with D possibly being TRBD2 (5 bases). CDR3 length equals 14 residues. From germline, CDR1 is LNHNV and CDR2 YYDKDF (reference sequence). Trimming left V 5 bases short and J 10 bases short, with 19 bases between. The DNA of the CDR3 is TGTGCCACCAGCGGCGGATCGGGATACTGGGCGCAGTATTTT. Its protein product is CATSGGSGYWAQYF.

The CDR3 DNA follows: TGTGCCAGCAGCTCATTAGGAGCATCGAACACTGAAGCTTTCTTT. Encoded protein: CASSSLGASNTEAFF. The V and J genes are TRBV7-6 and TRBJ1-1; D is uncertain. Germline V CDR1 and CDR2: SGHVS, FNYEAQ. Trimming took 4 bases from V and 1 from J, leaving 13 bases between them. There are 15 residues in the CDR3. The full variable domain, with the rest looked up from reference TRBV7-6 and TRBJ1-1, is GAGVSQSPRYKVTKRGQDVALRCDPISGHVSLYWYRQALGQGPEFLTYFNYEAQQDKSGLPNDRFSAERPEGSISTLTIQRTEQRDSAMYRCASSSLGASNTEAFFGQGTRLTVV.

The chain employs TRBV10-2 and TRBJ2-3; D call uncertain. Germline V lookup: CDR1 WSHSY, CDR2 SAAADI. V lost 5 bases to trimming and J lost 4 bases, with 4 bases between them. The CDR3 runs 11 residues. The chain's CDR3 is CASSFADTQYF. CDR3 DNA sequence: TGCGCCAGCAGTTTCGCAGATACGCAGTATTTT.

The chain employs TRBV27 and TRBJ2-1; 10 positions agree with TRBD2. From germline, CDR1 is MNHEY and CDR2 SMNVEV (reference sequence). The V segment lost 2 bases and the J segment 11 bases; nucleotides outside the gene matches: 9. The CDR3 sequence is 15 residues long. CDR3 residues: CASSLGSGREGKQFF. The CDR3 DNA reads as TGTGCCAGCAGTTTAGGAAGCGGGAGGGAGGGTAAGCAGTTCTTC.

The rearrangement uses TRBV11-3 and TRBJ1-3; D might be TRBD1 (5 bases). The V end was cut by 5 bases, the J end by 4 bases, with 21 bases between. From germline, CDR1 is SGHNT and CDR2 YENEEA. The CDR3 is made up of 17 amino acids. The CDR3 DNA is TGTGCCAGCAGCCACCCCAGTTGGGGCAATGAAGGAAACACCATATATTTT. This gives the protein CASSHPSWGNEGNTIYF.

The rearrangement joins TRBV6-5 to TRBJ1-1; perhaps TRBD1 as D (5 bases). CDR1 MNHEY and CDR2 SVGAGI come from the germline V gene. Trimming stripped 7 bases from V and 0 bases from J, with 15 bases between. The CDR3 length is 15 residues. CDR3 sequence reads: CASIFRGHLNTEAFF. CDR3 sequence (DNA): TGTGCCAGCATTTTTCGCGGACACCTGAACACTGAAGCTTTCTTT.

This chain links TRBV7-2 with TRBJ2-1; weak D call: TRBD2 (5 bases). The CDR3 has 16 residues. Germline CDR1 and CDR2: SGHTA and FQGNSA. Trimming cost V 4 bases and J 6 bases, with 19 bases left between them. The CDR3, as DNA: TGTGCCAGCAGCTCCCGCCCTAGCTCATGGCCCAATGAGCAGTTCTTC. It encodes CASSSRPSSWPNEQFF.

This clone was observed a few times. Written as DNA, the CDR3 is TGTGCCAGCAAATCCAGGGCCTTGGCGGATAGCAATCAGCCCCAGCATTTT. Translating it yields CASKSRALADSNQPQHF. The genes are TRBV27 and TRBJ1-5, with a tentative D call TRBD1 (5 bases). Germline V gene data show CDR1 as MNHEY and CDR2 as SMNVEV (reference sequence). The CDR3 is 17 residues long. With 7 bases removed from V and 0 bases from J, the gap between germline ends came to 19 bases.

The chain uses TRBV3-1 (or the pseudogene TRBV3-2) and TRBJ1-3; TRBD1 matches at 8 bases. In germline, CDR1 is LGHDT, CDR2 YNNKEL (reference sequence). Unmatched junction bases numbered 7, after V lost 3 bases and J lost 0 bases. The CDR3 length is 17 residues. The CDR3 loop is CASSQSGTGLSGNTIYF. In DNA, the CDR3 is TGTGCCAGCAGCCAGTCCGGGACAGGCCTCTCTGGAAACACCATATATTTT.

This chain connects TRBV5-1 to TRBJ1-3, with D perhaps TRBD1 (5 bases). CDR3 length: 16 residues. Trimming stripped 0 bases from V and 1 base from J, with 11 bases between. CDR1 and CDR2 from the germline V gene are SGHRS and YFSETQ. CDR3: CASSLAPGTSGNTIYF. The CDR3 DNA reads as TGCGCCAGCAGCTTGGCCCCAGGGACTTCTGGAAACACCATATATTTT.

The chain uses TRBV7-2 and TRBJ2-5, with D perhaps matching TRBD1 (6 bases). This CDR3 has 15 residues. Trimming cost V 4 bases and J 0 bases, with 12 bases left between them. Germline CDR1 SGHTA, CDR2 FQGNSA. The chain's CDR3 is CASSSGQSYQETQYF. CDR3 in DNA: TGTGCCAGCAGCTCGGGACAAAGCTACCAAGAGACCCAGTACTTC.

V and J are TRBV24-1 and TRBJ2-5, with 10 bases identical to TRBD2. Germline V gene sequence: CDR1 KGHDR, CDR2 SFDVKD. V lost 9 bases, J lost 1 base, and 7 bases stayed unmatched. The CDR3 loop spans 15 amino acids. In DNA form, the CDR3 reads TGTGCCACCGCCAACGTAGCGGGAGGCCAAGAGACCCAGTACTTC. Translating gives CATANVAGGQETQYF.